The sequence of this T cell receptor beta chain was determined in a study of T-cell memory formation after mild COVID-19 (dated by TCRdb to the early 2020s). Study-wide context: TCR sequence clusters from the two donors were largely donor specific. In a couple of donors, T-cell clones that expanded and contracted after mild COVID-19 were tracked by sequencing TCRalpha and TCRbeta repertoires over time. The cohort was made up of two young adult volunteers, one female and one male, who were previously healthy.

PBMCs were isolated by Ficoll-Paque density gradient centrifugation. A note on this clonotype: The specificity of this receptor is unknown. Nothing much larger sits one base from this clone, and base qualities are not available.

V loses 0 bases of germline sequence and J loses 8 bases, and the interval between the two ends is 19 bases. From the germline V gene, CDR1 is MNHEY and CDR2 is SVGAGI. The CDR3 covers 16 residues, taking in both the cysteine and the phenylalanine. Just the 48-base CDR3 DNA is kept, in frame starting at base 1. Study-wide conclusions, independent of this receptor: Contracting CD4+ clones appeared mostly in the CM and EM memory subsets, whereas CD8+ clones were enriched in EMRA. The second-wave clones that peaked on day 37 were not confirmed to be SARS-CoV-2 specific. Only a couple of mild cases were covered by the study, and larger cohorts that include severe cases with pre-infection samples were considered necessary. Some responding clones were detected in pre-infection memory, which suggested that pre-existing cross-reactive memory T cells had joined the SARS-CoV-2 response. Balanced CD4/CD8 phenotypes were observed for clones contracting from day 15 to 85, whereas a bias towards CD4+ was observed for a second wave of clones expanding from day 15 to 37.

The sequencer was an Illumina NovaSeq 6000. Using 5'RACE with constant-segment primers, TCRalpha and TCRbeta cDNA libraries were constructed, with sample barcodes and unique molecular identifiers added in the process. Trizol reagent was used to extract RNA from every sample. Amplification of the libraries took two PCR steps, and the second step added a second sample barcode plus Illumina TruSeq adapters. Libraries were sequenced on an Illumina NovaSeq with 2 x 150 bp paired-end reads. Per the source publication's procedure: Demultiplexing of reads and collapsing into UMI-guided consensus sequences were performed with migec v1.2.7. Using mixcr v2.1.11, UMI consensuses were aligned to TRA and TRB V and J templates and then assembled into clonotypes. A clonotype was counted as expanded or contracted only when both edgeR and NoisET called the clonotype significant, with the noise models trained on biological replicates. For edgeR calls, the cutoffs were a false discovery rate-adjusted p below 0.01 and a log2 fold-change threshold of 1. As an exploratory analysis of dynamics, max-normalized trajectories of the 1000 most abundant clonotypes were examined with PCA combined with hierarchical clustering. Each responding clone was given a CD4 or CD8 phenotype based on the CD4+ and CD8+ repertoires, which had been sequenced separately. Clones were called with MiXCR by TCRdb after fastp trimmed the public reads at Q25, and only in-frame beta chains were retained. Each entry merges the rows of one CDR3 protein and shows their most common DNA and genes. The V and J calls come from TCRdb's annotation, not from the publication. The sample has about 130,000 distinct CDR3 sequences on record, approximately 6.3% of them singletons. About 2.2% of the sample belongs to the ten largest clones.

The sample comprised PBMCs or a T cell subset sorted from them (not recorded which). The chain is assembled from TRBV6-5 and TRBJ1-2; there is no confident call for the D gene. The sequence came from an adult woman who had mild COVID-19 (a few samples of this study predate the infection). The sample titles of this study are shuffled in the database, so cell type and time point are left out; the donor was told from shared clones. At the DNA level, the sequence is TGTGCCAGCAGTTACTCGTCCCGGGCACCCGGCTCGGGCTACACCTTC. Translated, it reads CASSYSSRAPGSGYTF.